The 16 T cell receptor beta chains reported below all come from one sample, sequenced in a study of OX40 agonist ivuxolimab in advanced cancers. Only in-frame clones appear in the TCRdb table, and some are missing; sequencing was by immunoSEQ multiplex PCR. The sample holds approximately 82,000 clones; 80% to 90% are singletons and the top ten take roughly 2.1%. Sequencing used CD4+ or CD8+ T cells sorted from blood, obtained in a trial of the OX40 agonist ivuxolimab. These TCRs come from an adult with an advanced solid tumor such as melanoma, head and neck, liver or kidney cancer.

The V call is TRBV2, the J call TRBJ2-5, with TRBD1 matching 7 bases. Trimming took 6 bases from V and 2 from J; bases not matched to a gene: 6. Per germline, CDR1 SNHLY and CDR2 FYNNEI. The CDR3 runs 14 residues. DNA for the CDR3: TGTGCCAGCAGGCAAGGGACAGTTCAAGAGACCCAGTACTTC. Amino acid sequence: CASRQGTVQETQYF.

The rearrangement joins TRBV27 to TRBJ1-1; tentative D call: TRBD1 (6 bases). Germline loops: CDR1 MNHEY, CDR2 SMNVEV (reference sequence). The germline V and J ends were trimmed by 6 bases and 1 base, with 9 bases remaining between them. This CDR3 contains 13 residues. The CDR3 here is CASRTQGNTEAFF. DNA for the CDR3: TGTGCCAGCAGGACACAGGGGAACACTGAAGCTTTCTTT.

In DNA, the CDR3 is TGCGCCAGCAGCCTCCAGGGAGGACCCTACGAGCAGTACTTC. This gives the protein CASSLQGGPYEQYF. V and J are TRBV5-1 and TRBJ2-7; the D gene is possibly TRBD2 (6 bases). Trimming removed 4 bases from V and 2 bases from J, with 13 bases in between. The length of the CDR3 is 14 residues. Germline values: CDR1 SGHRS, CDR2 YFSETQ.

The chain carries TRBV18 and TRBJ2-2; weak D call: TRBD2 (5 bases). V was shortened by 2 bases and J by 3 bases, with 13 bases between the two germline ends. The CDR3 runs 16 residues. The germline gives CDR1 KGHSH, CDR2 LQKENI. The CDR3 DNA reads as TGTGCCAGCTCACCATCCGGGGTTACCTACACCGGGGAGCTGTTTTTT. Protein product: CASSPSGVTYTGELFF.

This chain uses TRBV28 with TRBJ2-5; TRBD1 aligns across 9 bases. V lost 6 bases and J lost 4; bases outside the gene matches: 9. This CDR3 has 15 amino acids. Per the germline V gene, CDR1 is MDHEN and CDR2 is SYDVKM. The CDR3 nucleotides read TGTGCCAGCAGACGTAGGGACAGGGTAACAGAGACCCAGTACTTC. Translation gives CASRRRDRVTETQYF.

The CDR3 nucleotides read TGTGCCAGCAGCGTAGCAGGGACTAGCGGGAGGCGCTCCTACAATGAGCAGTTCTTC. This encodes CASSVAGTSGRRSYNEQFF. The rearrangement joins TRBV9 to TRBJ2-1; 15 positions match TRBD2. V was pared by 0 bases and J by 0 bases, with 4 bases of the junction left unmatched. The germline V gene has CDR1 SGDLS and CDR2 YYNGEE. The CDR3 spans 19 residues.

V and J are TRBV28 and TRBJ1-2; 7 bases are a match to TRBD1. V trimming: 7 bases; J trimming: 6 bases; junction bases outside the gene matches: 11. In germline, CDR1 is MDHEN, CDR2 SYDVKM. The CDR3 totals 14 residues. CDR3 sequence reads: CASNWAVQGNGYTF. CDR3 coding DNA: TGTGCCAGCAACTGGGCTGTACAGGGGAATGGCTACACCTTC.

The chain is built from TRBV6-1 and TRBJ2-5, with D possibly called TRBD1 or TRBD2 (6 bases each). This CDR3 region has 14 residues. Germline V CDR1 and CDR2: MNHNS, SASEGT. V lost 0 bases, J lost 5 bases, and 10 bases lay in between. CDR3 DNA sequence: TGTGCCAGCAGTGAAGCGCTAGGGGGGGAGACCCAGTACTTC. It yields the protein CASSEALGGETQYF.

CDR3 sequence reads: CASRVSSAGELFF. The CDR3 DNA reads as TGCGCCAGCAGGGTCAGCTCAGCAGGGGAGCTGTTTTTT. The chain combines TRBV5-1 with TRBJ2-2; unclear D gene. Germline assignment: CDR1 SGHRS and CDR2 YFSETQ. Trimming cost V 5 bases and J 8 bases, with 13 bases left between them. The CDR3 runs 13 residues. Supplemented by reference TRBV5-1 and TRBJ2-2, the full variable domain reads KAGVTQTPRYLIKTRGQQVTLSCSPISGHRSVSWYQQTPGQGLQFLFEYFSETQRNKGNFPGRFSGRQFSNSRSEMNVSTLELGDSALYLCASRVSSAGELFFGEGSRLTVL.

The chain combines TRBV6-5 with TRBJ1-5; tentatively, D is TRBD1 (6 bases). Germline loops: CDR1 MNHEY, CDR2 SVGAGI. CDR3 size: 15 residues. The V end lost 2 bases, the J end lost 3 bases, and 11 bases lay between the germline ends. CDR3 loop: CASSYGQGNNQPQHF. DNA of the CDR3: TGTGCCAGCAGTTACGGGCAGGGGAACAATCAGCCCCAGCATTTT.

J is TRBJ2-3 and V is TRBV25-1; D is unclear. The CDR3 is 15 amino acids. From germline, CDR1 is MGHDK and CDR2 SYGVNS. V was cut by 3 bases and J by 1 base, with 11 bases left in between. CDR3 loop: CASSDPTIGTDTQYF. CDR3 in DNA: TGTGCCAGCAGTGACCCGACGATAGGCACAGATACGCAGTATTTT. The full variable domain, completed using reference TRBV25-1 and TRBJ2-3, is EADIYQTPRYLVIGTGKKITLECSQTMGHDKMYWYQQDPGMELHLIHYSYGVNSTEKGDLSSESTVSRIRTEHFPLTLESARPSHTSQYLCASSDPTIGTDTQYFGPGTRLTVL.

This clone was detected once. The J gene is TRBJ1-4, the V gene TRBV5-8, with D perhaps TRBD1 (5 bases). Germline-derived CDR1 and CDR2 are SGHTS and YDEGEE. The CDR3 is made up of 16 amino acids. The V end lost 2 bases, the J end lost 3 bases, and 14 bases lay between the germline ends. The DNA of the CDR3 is TGTGCCAGCAGCTTCGGTCGTGACAGAGCTAATGAAAAACTGTTTTTT. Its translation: CASSFGRDRANEKLFF.

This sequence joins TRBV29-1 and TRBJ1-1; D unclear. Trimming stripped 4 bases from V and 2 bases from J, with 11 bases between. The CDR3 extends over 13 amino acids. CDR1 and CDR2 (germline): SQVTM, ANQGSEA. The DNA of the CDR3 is TGCAGCGTTGGGTCGGCAGCAAACACTGAAGCTTTCTTT. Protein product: CSVGSAANTEAFF.

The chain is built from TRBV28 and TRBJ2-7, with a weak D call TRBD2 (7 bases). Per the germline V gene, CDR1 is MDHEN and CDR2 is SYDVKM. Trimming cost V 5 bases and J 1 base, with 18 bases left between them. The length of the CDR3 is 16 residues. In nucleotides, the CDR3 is TGTGCCAGCAGTATCCCCCGGGGGCGGGGGTCCTACGAGCAGTACTTC. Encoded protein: CASSIPRGRGSYEQYF.

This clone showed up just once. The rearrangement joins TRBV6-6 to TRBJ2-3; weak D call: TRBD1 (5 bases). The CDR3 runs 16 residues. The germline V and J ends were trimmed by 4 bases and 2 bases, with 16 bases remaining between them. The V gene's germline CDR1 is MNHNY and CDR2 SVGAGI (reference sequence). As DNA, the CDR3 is TGTGCCAGCAGTTTGGGGCAGGAGATCCCCACAGATACGCAGTATTTT. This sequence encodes CASSLGQEIPTDTQYF.

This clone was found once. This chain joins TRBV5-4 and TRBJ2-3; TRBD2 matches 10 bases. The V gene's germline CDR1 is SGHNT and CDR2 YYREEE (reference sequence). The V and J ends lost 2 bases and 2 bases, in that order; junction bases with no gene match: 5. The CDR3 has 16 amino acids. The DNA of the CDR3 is TGTGCCAGCAGCTTTCCGCTAGCGGGAGCCACAGATACGCAGTATTTT. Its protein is CASSFPLAGATDTQYF.